This T cell receptor (beta chain) is drawn from a study of T-cell reconstitution after alpha-beta-depleted transplantation in children. Molecular barcoding with unique molecular identifiers was used for the TCRbeta library. TCRdb reanalysed the PCR reads using MiXCR and keeps one entry per CDR3 protein. The sample carries under 450,000 distinct CDR3 sequences, 16% recorded once. V was pared by 5 bases and J by 7 bases, with 14 bases between. The germline CDR1 and CDR2 sequences are MGHDK and SYGVNS. The CDR3 is 13 amino acids. This chain connects TRBV25-1 to TRBJ2-5; the D call may be TRBD1 or TRBD2 (5 bases each). The TCR was taken from a boy under three years old who had a stem cell transplant for Wiskott-Aldrich syndrome, so the T cells may come from the graft donor. Specimen: PBMCs, mostly from graft donor cells, collected 360 days after TCRalphabeta/CD19-depleted stem cell transplant. This chain's CDR3 is CASSRGAWGTQYF. The CDR3, as DNA: TGTGCCAGCAGTCGAGGGGCTTGGGGGACCCAGTACTTC.